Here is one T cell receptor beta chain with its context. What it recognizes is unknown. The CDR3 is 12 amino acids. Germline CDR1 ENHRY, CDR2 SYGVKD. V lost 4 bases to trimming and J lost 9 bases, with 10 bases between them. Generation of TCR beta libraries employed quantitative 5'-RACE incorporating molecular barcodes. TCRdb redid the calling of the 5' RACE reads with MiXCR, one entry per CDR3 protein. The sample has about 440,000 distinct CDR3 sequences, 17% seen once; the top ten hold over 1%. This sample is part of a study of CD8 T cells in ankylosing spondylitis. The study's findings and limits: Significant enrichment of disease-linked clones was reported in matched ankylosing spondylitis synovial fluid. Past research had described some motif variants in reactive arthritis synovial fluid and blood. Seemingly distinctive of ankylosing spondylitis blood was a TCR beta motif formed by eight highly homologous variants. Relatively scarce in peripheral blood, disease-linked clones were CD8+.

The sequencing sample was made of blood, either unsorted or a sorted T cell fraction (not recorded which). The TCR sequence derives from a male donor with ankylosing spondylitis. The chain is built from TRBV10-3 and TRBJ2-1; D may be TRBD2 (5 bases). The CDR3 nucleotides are TGTGCCATCAGTGTGGAAGGAGGTGAGCAGTTCTTC. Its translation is CAISVEGGEQFF.